This passage covers 28 T cell receptor beta chains from one sample sequenced in a study of technical replicates of blood from several donors. TCRdb's table, derived via immunoSEQ multiplex PCR, lists solely in-frame clones and lacks some. The sample includes about 89,000 clones, approximately 93% of them seen just once. The source material was T cells isolated from PBMCs. The receptors were sampled from a human donor in good health.

The chain has TRBV28 and TRBJ1-2; D possibly corresponds to TRBD1 (6 bases). Per germline, CDR1 MDHEN and CDR2 SYDVKM. Trimming removed 5 bases at V and 8 bases at J, with 12 bases between. This CDR3 is 12 amino acids long. The CDR3 bases are TGTGCCAGCAGTGAAACAGGGTTCGGCTACACCTTC. The encoded protein is CASSETGFGYTF.

This chain connects TRBV27 to TRBJ2-4, with 11 positions matching TRBD2. This CDR3 is 17 amino acids long. V trimming: 2 bases; J trimming: 4 bases; junction bases outside the gene matches: 7. Germline loops: CDR1 MNHEY, CDR2 SMNVEV (reference sequence). CDR3 in amino acids: CASSLRGLADEKNIQYF. For the CDR3, the DNA is TGTGCCAGCAGTTTAAGGGGACTAGCGGATGAAAAAAACATTCAGTACTTC.

V usage is TRBV14 and J usage is TRBJ2-1; 14 bases fit TRBD2. Per germline, CDR1 SGHDN and CDR2 FVKESK. The CDR3 covers 19 residues. The J segment lost 9 bases and the V segment lost 0 bases, leaving 13 bases of the junction unmatched. In nucleotides, the CDR3 is TGTGCCAGCAGCCAAGAAGGAATTAGGGGACTAGCGGGAGAGGGTGAGCAGTTCTTC. This translates into CASSQEGIRGLAGEGEQFF.

The V call is TRBV11-1, the J call TRBJ2-1, with a tentative D call TRBD2 (6 bases). Germline CDR1 SGHAT, CDR2 FQDESV (reference sequence). The CDR3 spans 17 residues. Trimming shortened V by 4 bases and J by 0 bases, and 16 bases separated the two germline ends. CDR3 sequence reads: CASSYTGTLSSYNEQFF. The CDR3 DNA follows: TGTGCCAGCAGCTACACCGGGACTTTAAGCTCCTACAATGAGCAGTTCTTC.

This chain connects TRBV7-2 to TRBJ2-7, with 7 bases identical to TRBD1. The J segment lost 6 bases and the V segment lost 1 base, leaving 6 bases of the junction unmatched. Germline V lookup: CDR1 SGHTA, CDR2 FQGNSA. CDR3 size: 14 residues. This CDR3 is CASSLGTGWSEQYF. CDR3 bases: TGTGCCAGCAGCTTAGGGACAGGTTGGTCCGAGCAGTACTTC.

The chain uses TRBV6-5 and TRBJ1-5; 7 bases line up with TRBD1. The CDR3 extends over 14 amino acids. The germline V gene has CDR1 MNHEY and CDR2 SVGAGI. V shed 4 bases and J 2 bases; nucleotides not matched to a gene: 2. The CDR3 DNA sequence: TGTGCCAGCAGTTCCGGGACAGGCAATCAGCCCCAGCATTTT. This sequence encodes CASSSGTGNQPQHF.

This chain connects TRBV6-6 to TRBJ2-7, with D maybe TRBD1 (5 bases). Trimming removed 7 bases from V and 3 bases from J, with 7 bases in between. This CDR3 is 11 amino acids long. Germline V gene data show CDR1 as MNHNY and CDR2 as SVGAGI (reference sequence). The CDR3 is CASTDSYEQYF. The CDR3 coding sequence is TGTGCCAGCACCGACAGCTACGAGCAGTACTTC.

V is TRBV10-1 and J is TRBJ1-2; TRBD1 aligns across 10 bases. Unmatched junction bases numbered 9, after V lost 6 bases and J lost 8 bases. The CDR3 loop spans 14 amino acids. Per the germline V gene, CDR1 is WNHNN and CDR2 is SYGVQD (reference sequence). CDR3 DNA sequence: TGCGCCAGCAGCGCCGGGACAGGGGAGAGAGGCTACACCTTC. Translating gives CASSAGTGERGYTF.

The chain links TRBV19 to TRBJ1-6; perhaps TRBD1 as D (5 bases). Trimming took 5 bases from V and 10 from J, leaving 21 bases between them. Per the germline V gene, CDR1 is LNHDA and CDR2 is SQIVND (reference sequence). This CDR3 contains 16 residues. CDR3 residues: CASSVATGSSGSPLHF. DNA of the CDR3: TGTGCCAGTAGTGTGGCCACAGGATCTAGTGGGTCACCCCTCCACTTT.

The gene calls are TRBV5-4 and TRBJ2-5; tentatively, D is TRBD2 (5 bases). The V end was cut by 1 base, the J end by 4 bases, with 11 bases between. The CDR3 sequence is 14 residues long. The germline V gene encodes CDR1 SGHNT and CDR2 YYREEE (reference sequence). The CDR3 spells CASSLPGRGETQYF. CDR3 nucleotides: TGTGCCAGCAGCTTGCCCGGACGGGGAGAGACCCAGTACTTC.

The CDR3 coding sequence is TGTGCCAGCTCACCACCGGTAGCGGGGGGAAGCTCCTACGAGCAGTACTTC. Its protein product is CASSPPVAGGSSYEQYF. The chain uses TRBV18 and TRBJ2-7; 10 bases map to TRBD2. V dropped 0 bases and J dropped 0; count of bases not matched to a gene: 5. Germline lookup yields CDR1 KGHSH and CDR2 LQKENI. The CDR3 spans 17 residues. The full variable domain, with the rest looked up from reference TRBV18 and TRBJ2-7, is NAGVMQNPRHLVRRRGQEARLRCSPMKGHSHVYWYRQLPEEGLKFMVYLQKENIIDESGMPKERFSAEFPKEGPSILRIQQVVRGDSAAYFCASSPPVAGGSSYEQYFGPGTRLTVT.

The CDR3 loop reads CAISDIETQYF. For the CDR3, the DNA is TGTGCCATCAGTGATATAGAGACCCAGTACTTC. V usage is TRBV10-3 and J usage is TRBJ2-5, with D hard to call. The CDR3 contains 11 residues. Germline V gives CDR1 ENHRY, CDR2 SYGVKD. V dropped 3 bases and J dropped 4 bases, with 3 bases sitting between them.

The chain uses TRBV28 and TRBJ2-7; D may be TRBD1 (5 bases). CDR1 and CDR2 (germline): MDHEN, SYDVKM. Trimming took off 6 bases at V and 1 base at J, with 16 bases between the two ends. The CDR3 is made up of 15 amino acids. CDR3 amino acids: CASRHQGVGSYEQYF. The CDR3 DNA reads as TGTGCCAGCAGACATCAGGGTGTGGGATCCTACGAGCAGTACTTC.

This chain links TRBV19 with TRBJ2-6; the D is unclear. Germline V gene sequence: CDR1 LNHDA, CDR2 SQIVND (reference sequence). The CDR3 totals 19 residues. Trimming left V 3 bases short and J 0 bases short, with 18 bases between. CDR3 amino acids: CASSMGPVRSISGANVLTF. The CDR3, as DNA: TGTGCCAGTAGTATGGGCCCAGTGAGAAGCATCTCTGGGGCCAACGTCCTGACTTTC.

The chain joins TRBV18 to TRBJ2-4; TRBD1 might be the D (5 bases). The CDR3 contains 15 residues. Germline V CDR1 and CDR2: KGHSH, LQKENI. V was cut by 3 bases and J by 0 bases, with 9 bases left in between. CDR3 nucleotide sequence: TGTGCCAGCTCACCGGACACAACAGCCAAAAACATTCAGTACTTC. Translated, it gives CASSPDTTAKNIQYF.

The rearrangement uses TRBV28 and TRBJ2-5; 7 bases map to TRBD1. The CDR3 consists of 15 residues. CDR1 MDHEN and CDR2 SYDVKM come from the germline V gene. V dropped 6 bases and J dropped 5; count of bases not matched to a gene: 12. Here the CDR3 reads CASSPVRDSPETQYF. The CDR3 DNA reads TGTGCCAGCAGCCCCGTCCGGGACAGTCCTGAGACCCAGTACTTC.

The CDR3 reads CASSPFRGRITEAFF. The CDR3 coding sequence is TGTGCCAGCAGTCCATTCAGGGGGCGCATCACTGAAGCTTTCTTT. The rearrangement uses TRBV28 and TRBJ1-1; 8 positions match TRBD1. The trim removed 5 bases at V and 4 bases at J, leaving 9 bases unmatched. Looked up from germline, CDR1 is MDHEN and CDR2 is SYDVKM. The CDR3 has 15 residues.

This clone was seen a handful of times. The V and J genes are TRBV9 and TRBJ1-1, with TRBD1 as a possible D gene (5 bases). With 7 bases removed from V and 3 bases from J, the gap between germline ends came to 16 bases. Germline-derived CDR1 and CDR2 are SGDLS and YYNGEE. There are 14 residues in the CDR3. CDR3: CASGPGDRYTEAFF. The CDR3 nucleotides read TGTGCCAGCGGCCCGGGGGATAGGTACACTGAAGCTTTCTTT. The variable domain in full, with the rest retrieved from reference TRBV9 and TRBJ1-1, is DSGVTQTPKHLITATGQRVTLRCSPRSGDLSVYWYQQSLDQGLQFLIQYYNGEERAKGNILERFSAQQFPDLHSELNLSSLELGDSALYFCASGPGDRYTEAFFGQGTRLTVV.

This clone has more than one count but fewer than ten. J is TRBJ2-7 and V is TRBV28; 10 bases are a match to TRBD1. V gave up 3 bases and J gave up 5 bases; unmatched junction bases: 4. The CDR3 is made up of 14 amino acids. CDR1 and CDR2 from the germline V gene are MDHEN and SYDVKM. The DNA of the CDR3 is TGTGCCAGCAGTTTGGGACAGGGGTTCGACGAGCAGTACTTC. The encoded protein is CASSLGQGFDEQYF.

This clone showed up just a few times. This chain connects TRBV4-2 to TRBJ1-5, with 9 positions matching TRBD1. This CDR3 region has 19 residues. J gave up 5 bases and V 3 bases, and 17 bases lay outside the gene matches. Germline V gene lookup returns CDR1 LGHNA and CDR2 YNFKEQ. In nucleotides, the CDR3 is TGTGCCAGCAGCCACTACCCGATGGGACAGGGTATTGGGGATCAGCCCCAGCATTTT. Translation gives CASSHYPMGQGIGDQPQHF.

The chain couples TRBV14 to TRBJ2-1; TRBD2 matches 13 bases. Germline lookup yields CDR1 SGHDN and CDR2 FVKESK. The V gene end was trimmed by 4 bases and the J gene end by 2 bases; junction bases not matched to a gene: 8. The CDR3 loop spans 18 amino acids. In DNA form, the CDR3 reads TGTGCCAGCAGCCGATTCGGACTAGCGGGAGAGACCTACAATGAGCAGTTCTTC. Translating it yields CASSRFGLAGETYNEQFF. Complete variable domain (other parts from reference TRBV14 and TRBJ2-1): EAGVTQFPSHSVIEKGQTVTLRCDPISGHDNLYWYRRVMGKEIKFLLHFVKESKQDESGMPNNRFLAERTGGTYSTLKVQPAELEDSGVYFCASSRFGLAGETYNEQFFGPGTRLTVL.

The CDR3 DNA reads TGTGCCAGCAGTTTCCGGTCCCACCAGGGTAAGAGTGAGCAGTTCTTC. Translated, it gives CASSFRSHQGKSEQFF. The chain employs TRBV28 and TRBJ2-1; the D gene is possibly TRBD1 (5 bases). The CDR3 totals 16 residues. V lost 3 bases and J 9 bases, leaving 21 bases between the germline ends. Per germline, CDR1 MDHEN and CDR2 SYDVKM.

This clone has just one count. The V gene is TRBV10-3, the J gene TRBJ2-3; TRBD1 is a possible D gene (6 bases). CDR3 length: 14 residues. The V and J ends lost 7 bases and 0 bases respectively, with 11 bases between them. Per the germline V gene, CDR1 is ENHRY and CDR2 is SYGVKD. The CDR3 protein is CAINGQSSTDTQYF. DNA of the CDR3: TGTGCCATCAACGGACAGTCTAGCACAGATACGCAGTATTTT.

V gene TRBV7-9 combines with J gene TRBJ1-2, with D hard to call. The CDR3 totals 15 residues. Trimming left V 4 bases short and J 6 bases short, with 18 bases between. The germline gives CDR1 SEHNR, CDR2 FQNEAQ (reference sequence). This chain's CDR3 is CASSYSGLSINGYTF. CDR3 DNA: TGTGCCAGCAGCTACTCGGGTCTAAGTATTAATGGCTACACCTTC.

The chain couples TRBV2 to TRBJ1-1; D unresolved. Germline CDR1 reads SNHLY; CDR2 reads FYNNEI. The CDR3 loop spans 12 amino acids. The V end lost 4 bases, the J end lost 0 bases, and 3 bases lay between the germline ends. The CDR3 region has the DNA TGTGCCAGCAGTGTAATGAACACTGAAGCTTTCTTT. Translating gives CASSVMNTEAFF.

V is TRBV7-6 and J is TRBJ2-4; a possible D gene is TRBD1 (6 bases). The CDR3 runs to 17 residues. The germline V gene has CDR1 SGHVS and CDR2 FNYEAQ. Trimming removed 5 bases at V and 3 bases at J, with 20 bases between. The CDR3 coding sequence is TGTGCCAGCAGCCCACAACAGGGCCCTTATGGCAAAAACATTCAGTACTTC. Amino acids: CASSPQQGPYGKNIQYF.

The CDR3 DNA sequence: TGTGCCAGCTCACTGACTAGGGATGGCAACCTGGGGGACAATGAGCAGTTCTTC. It specifies CASSLTRDGNLGDNEQFF. The chain uses TRBV18 and TRBJ2-1; D is possibly TRBD2 (6 bases). Germline V lookup: CDR1 KGHSH, CDR2 LQKENI. V was cut by 4 bases and J by 5 bases, with 24 bases left in between. The CDR3 length is 18 residues. Based on the CDR3 plus reference TRBV18 and TRBJ2-1, the full variable domain is NAGVMQNPRHLVRRRGQEARLRCSPMKGHSHVYWYRQLPEEGLKFMVYLQKENIIDESGMPKERFSAEFPKEGPSILRIQQVVRGDSAAYFCASSLTRDGNLGDNEQFFGPGTRLTVL.

The chain recombines TRBV2 with TRBJ2-1, with TRBD2 as a possible D gene (5 bases). Trimming stripped 8 bases from V and 4 bases from J, with 9 bases between. Germline V gene data show CDR1 as SNHLY and CDR2 as FYNNEI. The CDR3 totals 12 residues. Here the CDR3 DNA reads TGTGCCAGCGGCCGGGATTACAATGAGCAGTTCTTC. Amino acids: CASGRDYNEQFF.